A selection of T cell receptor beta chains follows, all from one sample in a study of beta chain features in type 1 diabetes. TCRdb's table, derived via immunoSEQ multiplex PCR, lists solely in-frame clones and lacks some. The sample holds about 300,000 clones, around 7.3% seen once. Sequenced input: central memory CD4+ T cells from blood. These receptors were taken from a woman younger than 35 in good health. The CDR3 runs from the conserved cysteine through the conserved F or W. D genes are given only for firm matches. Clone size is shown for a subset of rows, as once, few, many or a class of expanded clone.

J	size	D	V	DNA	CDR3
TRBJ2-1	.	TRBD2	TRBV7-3	TGTGCCAGCAGCTTAGTGGGGTCTAGCGGGACGCGATCTTACAATGAGCAGTTCTTC	CASSLVGSSGTRSYNEQFF
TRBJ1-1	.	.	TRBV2	TGTGCCAGCAGCCGTTTGTCTCAGGTGAACACTGAAGCTTTCTTT	CASSRLSQVNTEAFF
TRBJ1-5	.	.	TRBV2	TGTGCCAGCAGTGAAGTTCTGACACAGCATTTT	CASSEVLTQHF
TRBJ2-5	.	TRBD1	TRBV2	TGTGCCAGCAGTGGGGACAGGGATAGGGGGTACTTC	CASSGDRDRGYF
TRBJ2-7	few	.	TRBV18	TGTGCCAGCTCACCTGTACAGGGAGGGTACGAGCAGTACTTC	CASSPVQGGYEQYF
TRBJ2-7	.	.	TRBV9	TGTGCCAGCAGTATGACAGGAACGAGGTACTTC	CASSMTGTRYF
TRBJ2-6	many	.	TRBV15	TGTGCAACCGGAATAGATGGGGCCAACGTCCTGACTTTC	CATGIDGANVLTF
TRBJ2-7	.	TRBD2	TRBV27	TGTGCCAGCAGTACGGGACTAGCGGGAACCTACGAGCAGTACTTC	CASSTGLAGTYEQYF
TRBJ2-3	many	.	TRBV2	TGTGCCAGCATACGACGGCAACCGAGCACAGATACGCAGTATTTT	CASIRRQPSTDTQYF
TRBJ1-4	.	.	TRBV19	TGTGCCAGTGAACCAGGGGCAACTAATGAAAAACTGTTTTTT	CASEPGATNEKLFF
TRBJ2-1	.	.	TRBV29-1	TGCAGCGTTCTGGGCGGGGCGGAAACTACCTACAATGAGCAGTTCTTC	CSVLGGAETTYNEQFF
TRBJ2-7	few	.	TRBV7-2	TGTGCCAGCAGCTTAGCAAACCCTAGGTTGGGGGAGTACTTC	CASSLANPRLGEYF
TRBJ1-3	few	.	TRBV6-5	TGTGCCAGCACTCTAAAGCGCGGTGGAAACACCATATATTTT	CASTLKRGGNTIYF
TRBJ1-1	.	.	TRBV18	TGTGCCAGCTCACGACAGGAGGGCACTGAAGCTTTCTTT	CASSRQEGTEAFF
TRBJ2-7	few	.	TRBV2	TGTGCCAGCAAGAAAGACTCCTACGAGCAGTACTTC	CASKKDSYEQYF
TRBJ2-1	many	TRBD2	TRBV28	TGTGCCAGCAGTTTATTACGGGAGGGCCTCCATGAGCAGTTCTTC	CASSLLREGLHEQFF
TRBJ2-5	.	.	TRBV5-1	TGCGCCAGCAGCTCCGAGATTGGTCAGGGGACCCAGTACTTC	CASSSEIGQGTQYF
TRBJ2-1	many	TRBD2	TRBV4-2	TGTGCCAGCAGCCGGACCGGGACTACCTCTAATGAGCAGTTCTTC	CASSRTGTTSNEQFF
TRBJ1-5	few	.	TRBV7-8	TGTGCCAGCAGCCCCACAGGGCTGGCGCAGCCCCAGCATTTT	CASSPTGLAQPQHF
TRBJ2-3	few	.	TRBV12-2	TGTGCAAGTCGCTTAGCGCGACAGGGTAGAACCACAGATACGCAGTATTTT	CASRLARQGRTTDTQYF
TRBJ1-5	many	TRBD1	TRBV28	TGTGCCAGCAGTCCCGGGACAGGGGGCTGGTATCAGCCCCAGCATTTT	CASSPGTGGWYQPQHF
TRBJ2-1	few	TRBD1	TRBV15	TGTGCCACCAGCAGAGCGACAGGGGGTGTCAATGAGCAGTTCTTC	CATSRATGGVNEQFF
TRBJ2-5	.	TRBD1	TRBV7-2	TGTGCCAGCAGCCCCGGAGGGACAGGGAAGGAGACCCAGTACTTC	CASSPGGTGKETQYF
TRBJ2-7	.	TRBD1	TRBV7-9	TGTGCCAGCAGCCGTGGGACGACAGGGAGTCGCTCCCAGGAGTACTTC	CASSRGTTGSRSQEYF
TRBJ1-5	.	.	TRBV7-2	TGTGCCAGCAGCTTCAACAGGGAGGCGCATCAGCCCCAGCATTTT	CASSFNREAHQPQHF
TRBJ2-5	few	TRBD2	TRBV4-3	TGCGCCAGCAGCCAAGGCGGTACGGGGGGACGGGGAGAGACCCAGTACTTC	CASSQGGTGGRGETQYF
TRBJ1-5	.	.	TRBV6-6	TGTGCCAGCAGTTACTCGGGAGGCAATCAGCCCCAGCATTTT	CASSYSGGNQPQHF
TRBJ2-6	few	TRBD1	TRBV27	TGTGCCAGCAGTATCGGGACAGGGAGGGTCTCTGGGGCCAACGTCCTGACTTTC	CASSIGTGRVSGANVLTF
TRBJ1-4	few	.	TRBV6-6	TGTGCCAGCTGTCCTTCGAATGAAAAACTGTTTTTT	CASCPSNEKLFF
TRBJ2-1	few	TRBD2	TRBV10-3	TGTGCCATCAGCGGACTAGCGGACAATGAGCAGTTCTTC	CAISGLADNEQFF
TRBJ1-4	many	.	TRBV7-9	TGTGCCAGCAGCTTGATTGGAGGCGAGGGGGAAAAACTGTTTTTT	CASSLIGGEGEKLFF
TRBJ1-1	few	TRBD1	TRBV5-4	TGTGCCACCCAAAAAGCGGGACAGAGTAACACTGAAGCTTTCTTT	CATQKAGQSNTEAFF
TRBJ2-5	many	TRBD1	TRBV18	TGTGCCAGCTCACCCAGGGGGCTAGAAGAGACCCAGTACTTC	CASSPRGLEETQYF
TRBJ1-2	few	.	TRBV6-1	TGTGCCAGCAGCTTGGACAGCAACTATGGCTACACCTTC	CASSLDSNYGYTF